This T cell receptor (beta chain) was identified in a study of T cells in Graves' hyperthyroidism and ophthalmopathy. Study-level points and caveats: For ophthalmopathy, model prediction preceded onset by a median 6.5 months. Most thyroid-expanded clonotypes above 0.001 were also found in blood.

Exclusion of a patient resulted from uncontrolled infection, other autoimmune disease, pregnancy or lactation. On the basis of clinical symptoms, serum thyroxine and TRAb, thyroid ultrasound and orbital computed tomography, diagnoses were made. This clonotype has more than one count but fewer than ten. Its target is not known. The CDR3 regions of TCR beta were amplified from RNA transcripts. Primed by the HTBI set, a first-round RT-PCR was run on the TCR CDR3. TCRdb re-analysed the multiplex PCR reads in MiXCR, keeping a single row per CDR3 protein. Here the sample spans about 640,000 distinct CDR3 sequences, roughly 20% being singletons. The sequence derives from a man aged 30 to 39 with Graves' ophthalmopathy. What was sequenced was blood.

CDR3 bases: TGTGCCAGCAGCTTAGCTGCTAGCGGGAGCTCGGGGCAGTTCTTC. Its protein product is CASSLAASGSSGQFF. The chain has TRBV7-9 and TRBJ2-1; 10 bases are a match to TRBD2. CDR1 and CDR2 from the germline V gene are SEHNR and FQNEAQ (reference sequence). With V trimmed by 0 bases and J by 12 bases, 8 bases remained unmatched. The length of the CDR3 is 15 residues. The complete variable domain, with remaining parts taken from reference TRBV7-9 and TRBJ2-1, reads DTGVSQNPRHKITKRGQNVTFRCDPISEHNRLYWYRQTLGQGPEFLTYFQNEAQLEKSRLLSDRFSAERPKGSFSTLEIQRTEQGDSAMYLCASSLAASGSSGQFFGPGTRLTVL.